Below, 16 T cell receptor beta chains from the same sample are listed, as sequenced in a study of identical twins. MiXCR was run by TCRdb on the 5' RACE reads, yielding one entry per CDR3 protein. Here the sample spans 100,000 or so distinct CDR3 sequences, around 5.5% being singletons. Sequenced material: memory T cells sorted from blood. The receptors here all came from a woman aged 50 to 65 in good health.

Many counts were recorded for this clonotype. This chain uses TRBV20-1 with TRBJ2-1, with 7 bases fitting TRBD1. CDR1 is DFQATT and CDR2 is SNEGSKA in the germline V gene (reference sequence). This CDR3 contains 13 residues. Unmatched junction bases numbered 7, after V lost 3 bases and J lost 8 bases. CDR3 residues: CSARGWTGDEQFF. CDR3 nucleotides: TGCAGTGCTAGGGGGTGGACAGGCGATGAGCAGTTCTTC.

This clonotype is labeled medium-sized. The rearrangement links TRBV2 to TRBJ2-1, with 7 bases fitting TRBD2. Germline V lookup: CDR1 SNHLY, CDR2 FYNNEI. CDR3 length equals 15 residues. V lost 2 bases, J lost 8 bases, and 9 bases stayed unmatched. CDR3 in DNA: TGTGCCAGCAGTGAAATGGCGGGAGCCTGGGATGAGCAGTTCTTC. Protein sequence: CASSEMAGAWDEQFF.

In its sample, this clonotype was seen a few times. J is TRBJ2-4 and V is TRBV3-1; TRBD2 aligns across 7 bases. V gave up 4 bases and J gave up 0 bases; unmatched junction bases: 6. CDR1 and CDR2 (germline): LGHDT, YNNKEL (reference sequence). This CDR3 is 16 amino acids long. CDR3 protein: CASSRAGTIAKNIQYF. The CDR3 bases are TGTGCCAGCAGCCGGGCCGGGACTATAGCCAAAAACATTCAGTACTTC.

This clonotype showed up just a few times. CDR3 region: CASSGPGDTGELFF. CDR3 in DNA: TGTGCCAGCAGTGGCCCGGGGGACACCGGGGAGCTGTTTTTT. The V call is TRBV7-3, the J call TRBJ2-2, with a possible D match to TRBD2 (6 bases). V lost 6 bases, J lost 3 bases, and 11 bases lay in between. CDR1 is SGHTA, CDR2 FQGTGA, per germline. CDR3 length equals 14 residues.

Ten or more counts support this clonotype. The gene calls are TRBV7-9 and TRBJ2-1; TRBD2 is a possible D gene (5 bases). CDR1 and CDR2 from the germline V gene are SEHNR and FQNEAQ (reference sequence). The CDR3 sequence is 16 residues long. V lost 5 bases to trimming and J lost 7 bases, with 21 bases between them. CDR3 loop: CASSEKVRTGGNEQFF. The CDR3 region has the DNA TGTGCCAGCAGCGAAAAGGTGCGGACCGGAGGTAATGAGCAGTTCTTC.

In this sample, this clonotype turned up many times. The V and J genes are TRBV3-1 and TRBJ2-5; a possible D gene is TRBD2 (6 bases). Germline V gene lookup returns CDR1 LGHDT and CDR2 YNNKEL (reference sequence). The CDR3 is 13 amino acids. Trimming removed 2 bases from V and 5 bases from J, with 9 bases in between. The CDR3 spells CASSQMEGETQYF. In nucleotides, the CDR3 is TGTGCCAGCAGCCAAATGGAGGGTGAGACCCAGTACTTC.

This clonotype has at least ten counts. The chain carries TRBV10-3 and TRBJ1-1; 8 bases are a match to TRBD1. The J segment lost 1 base and the V segment lost 0 bases, leaving 10 bases of the junction unmatched. CDR1 and CDR2 (germline): ENHRY, SYGVKD. This CDR3 comprises 18 residues. This chain's CDR3 is CAISESRWGTGGNTEAFF. In DNA form, the CDR3 reads TGTGCCATCAGTGAGTCGAGGTGGGGGACAGGAGGGAACACTGAAGCTTTCTTT.

This clonotype has at least ten counts. The rearrangement joins TRBV6-1 to TRBJ1-4; the D is unclear. Germline-derived CDR1 and CDR2 are MNHNS and SASEGT. V was shortened by 7 bases and J by 0 bases, with 9 bases between the two germline ends. CDR3 length: 14 residues. DNA for the CDR3: TGTGCCAGCACCCTGACACCAACTAATGAAAAACTGTTTTTT. Translated, it gives CASTLTPTNEKLFF.

This clonotype has only a few counts. The chain is built from TRBV20-1 and TRBJ2-7; D uncertain. Trimming took off 0 bases at V and 4 bases at J, with 13 bases between the two ends. The CDR3 runs 14 residues. From germline, CDR1 is DFQATT and CDR2 SNEGSKA (reference sequence). CDR3 region: CSARDRRSIYEQYF. CDR3 nucleotides: TGCAGTGCTAGAGATCGGCGGAGTATTTACGAGCAGTACTTC.

This clonotype was detected many times. The chain uses TRBV20-1 and TRBJ2-3; TRBD2 agrees at 8 bases. The CDR3 consists of 14 residues. V lost 3 bases and J lost 3; bases outside the gene matches: 5. Looked up from germline, CDR1 is DFQATT and CDR2 is SNEGSKA (reference sequence). The CDR3, as DNA: TGCAGTGCTAGGCGACTAGCGAGTACAGATACGCAGTATTTT. This encodes CSARRLASTDTQYF.

This rearrangement joins TRBV30 to TRBJ2-5; TRBD1 might be the D (6 bases). This CDR3 region has 13 residues. Trimming removed 5 bases from V and 5 bases from J, with 15 bases in between. The germline gives CDR1 GTSNPN, CDR2 SVGIG (reference sequence). In DNA form, the CDR3 reads TGTGCCTGGTCCTACAGGGATGGGGAGACCCAGTACTTC. Protein: CAWSYRDGETQYF.

This clonotype came up many times. This chain connects TRBV3-1 to TRBJ2-7; TRBD1 agrees at 8 bases. With 3 bases clipped from V and 3 bases from J, the junction kept 4 bases outside the gene matches. The CDR3 is 14 residues long. Per the germline V gene, CDR1 is LGHDT and CDR2 is YNNKEL (reference sequence). This chain's CDR3 is CASSHGQGIYEQYF. For the CDR3, the DNA is TGTGCCAGCAGCCACGGACAGGGTATCTACGAGCAGTACTTC.

This clonotype was picked up many times. The genes are TRBV11-2 and TRBJ1-2; D gene uncertain. V was shortened by 0 bases and J by 3 bases, with 11 bases between the two germline ends. Germline-derived CDR1 and CDR2 are SGHAT and FQNNGV. This CDR3 spans 15 amino acids. The CDR3 spells CASSLDLDSYYGYTF. The CDR3 DNA is TGTGCCAGCAGCTTAGATCTGGACTCCTACTATGGCTACACCTTC.

This clonotype was counted at least ten times. This rearrangement joins TRBV5-1 to TRBJ2-1; 7 bases match TRBD1. Germline V gene sequence: CDR1 SGHRS, CDR2 YFSETQ. J lost 2 bases, V lost 0 bases, and 5 bases had no gene match. This CDR3 region has 16 residues. In nucleotides, the CDR3 is TGCGCCAGCAGCTTGGCCGTTGGGACAGCCTACAATGAGCAGTTCTTC. Translation gives CASSLAVGTAYNEQFF.

This clonotype was detected many times. The V gene is TRBV29-1, the J gene TRBJ1-2; 7 bases map to TRBD1. The CDR3 runs to 13 residues. Looked up from germline, CDR1 is SQVTM and CDR2 is ANQGSEA. Trimming took 8 bases from V and 4 from J; bases not matched to a gene: 10. The CDR3, as DNA: TGCAGCACAAAATCCGGGACAGTCTATGGCTACACCTTC. It is translated as CSTKSGTVYGYTF.

The V call is TRBV29-1, the J call TRBJ1-1; D is unclear. Germline values: CDR1 SQVTM, CDR2 ANQGSEA. The CDR3 loop spans 8 amino acids. V was clipped by 7 bases and J by 8 bases, with 5 bases between them. This CDR3 reads CSATEAFF. As DNA, the CDR3 is TGCAGCGCCACGGAAGCTTTCTTT.